This TCR beta chain derives from a study of STAT5B mutations in CD4+ large granular lymphocyte leukemia. Points on this clone: The antigen is not known.

The germline CDR1 and CDR2 sequences are MGHDK and SYGVNS. V lost 6 bases and J lost 4; bases outside the gene matches: 3. This CDR3 comprises 12 residues. The table came from immunoSEQ multiplex PCR; TCRdb's copy has only in-frame clones and leaves some out. This table holds about 45,000 clones, around 85% found once. Study findings and constraints: No patients shared main leukemic clonotypes, though around 27% appeared at low frequency elsewhere. Top patient clones used TRBV06 genes more often: 8/27 versus 2/35 in controls. Higher CD4+ than CD8+ T-LGLL clonality might reflect small sample size. Patient CD4-sorted repertoires stayed more clonal than healthy ones after leukemic-clone removal.

The receptor comes from a human donor in good health. Source material: CD4+ T cells from blood buffy coats. The chain combines TRBV25-1 with TRBJ2-7; 7 bases line up with TRBD1. CDR3 nucleotides: TGTGCCAGCAGGGACAGGTTTTACGAGCAGTACTTC. It translates to CASRDRFYEQYF.